This TCR beta chain came from a study of response to subunit inactivated influenza vaccine. TCRdb re-called the RT-PCR reads with MiXCR, one entry per CDR3 protein. There are more than 450,000 distinct CDR3 sequences in the sample; approximately 11% occur only once, and roughly 11% lies in the top ten. The CDR3 totals 18 residues. Trimming cost V 5 bases and J 0 bases, with 17 bases left between them. Germline V lookup: CDR1 SGHAT, CDR2 FQDESV (reference sequence). The sample holds many counts of this clonotype. The same sample was also studied in work on T cells expressing NK-cell markers. Per that paper: In generating TCR beta cDNA, 5'RACE template switching with UMIs was used. Of eight sequenced donors, seven were HCMV-seropositive and one HCMV-seronegative.

This specimen was PBMCs from blood, taken on the day of vaccination. This chain joins TRBV11-1 and TRBJ2-6, with a tentative D call TRBD2 (7 bases). The sequence derives from a man aged 50-60 years who received an inactivated influenza vaccine. The CDR3 DNA follows: TGTGCCAGCAGCCCCAGTCGGGGGGCAAGCTCTGGGGCCAACGTCCTGACTTTC. Protein product: CASSPSRGASSGANVLTF. Combining the CDR3 with reference TRBV11-1 and TRBJ2-6 gives the whole variable domain EAEVAQSPRYKITEKSQAVAFWCDPISGHATLYWYRQILGQGPELLVQFQDESVVDDSQLPKDRFSAERLKGVDSTLKIQPAELGDSAMYLCASSPSRGASSGANVLTFGAGSRLTVL.